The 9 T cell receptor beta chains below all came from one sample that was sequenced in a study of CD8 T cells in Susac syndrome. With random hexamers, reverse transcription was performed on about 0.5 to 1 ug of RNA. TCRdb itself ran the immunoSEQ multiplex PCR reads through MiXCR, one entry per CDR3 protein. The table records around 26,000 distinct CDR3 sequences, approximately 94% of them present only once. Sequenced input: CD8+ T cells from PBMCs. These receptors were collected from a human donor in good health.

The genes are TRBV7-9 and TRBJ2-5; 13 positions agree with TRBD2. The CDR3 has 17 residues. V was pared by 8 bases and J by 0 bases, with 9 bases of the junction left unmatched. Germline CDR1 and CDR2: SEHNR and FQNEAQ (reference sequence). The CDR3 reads CASLRLAGGPYQETQYF. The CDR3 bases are TGTGCCAGCCTGAGACTAGCGGGGGGTCCGTACCAAGAGACCCAGTACTTC. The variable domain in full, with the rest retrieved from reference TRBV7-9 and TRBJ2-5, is DTGVSQNPRHKITKRGQNVTFRCDPISEHNRLYWYRQTLGQGPEFLTYFQNEAQLEKSRLLSDRFSAERPKGSFSTLEIQRTEQGDSAMYLCASLRLAGGPYQETQYFGPGTRLLVL.

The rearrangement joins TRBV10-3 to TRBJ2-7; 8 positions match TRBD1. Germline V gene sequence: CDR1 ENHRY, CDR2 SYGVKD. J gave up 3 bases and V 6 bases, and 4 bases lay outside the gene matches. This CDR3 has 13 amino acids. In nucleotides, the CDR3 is TGTGCCATCAGAGGACAGGGACTCTACGAGCAGTACTTC. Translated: CAIRGQGLYEQYF.

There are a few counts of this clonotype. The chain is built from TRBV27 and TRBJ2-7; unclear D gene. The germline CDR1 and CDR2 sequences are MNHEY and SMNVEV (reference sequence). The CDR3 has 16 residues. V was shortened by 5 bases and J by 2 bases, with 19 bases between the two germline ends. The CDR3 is CASSPQLRQATYEQYF. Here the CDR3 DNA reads TGTGCCAGCAGTCCCCAACTGCGGCAGGCTACCTACGAGCAGTACTTC.

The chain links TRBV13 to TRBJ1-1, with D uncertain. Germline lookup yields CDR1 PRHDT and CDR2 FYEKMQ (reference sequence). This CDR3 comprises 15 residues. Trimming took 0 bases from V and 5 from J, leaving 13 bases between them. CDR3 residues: CASSLGSYSLTEAFF. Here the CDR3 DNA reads TGTGCCAGCAGCTTAGGCTCTTACAGCTTGACTGAAGCTTTCTTT.

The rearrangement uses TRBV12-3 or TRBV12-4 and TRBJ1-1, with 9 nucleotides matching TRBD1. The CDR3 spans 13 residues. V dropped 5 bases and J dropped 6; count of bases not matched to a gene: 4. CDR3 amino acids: CASSLQGASEAFF. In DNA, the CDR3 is TGTGCCAGCAGTCTACAGGGGGCGTCTGAAGCTTTCTTT.

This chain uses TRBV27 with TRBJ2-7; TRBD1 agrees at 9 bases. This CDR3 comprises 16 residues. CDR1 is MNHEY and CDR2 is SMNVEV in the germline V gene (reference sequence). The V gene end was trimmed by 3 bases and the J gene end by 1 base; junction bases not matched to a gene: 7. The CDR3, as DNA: TGTGCCAGCAGTTTTCAGAAGACAGGGGGTTCCTACGAGCAGTACTTC. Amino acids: CASSFQKTGGSYEQYF.

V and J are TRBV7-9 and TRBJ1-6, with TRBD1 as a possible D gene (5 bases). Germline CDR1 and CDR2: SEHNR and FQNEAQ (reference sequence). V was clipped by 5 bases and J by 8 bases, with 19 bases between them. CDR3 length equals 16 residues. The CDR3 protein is CASSPYGGSIYSPLHF. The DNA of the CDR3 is TGTGCCAGCAGCCCCTACGGGGGGTCTATATATTCACCCCTCCACTTT.

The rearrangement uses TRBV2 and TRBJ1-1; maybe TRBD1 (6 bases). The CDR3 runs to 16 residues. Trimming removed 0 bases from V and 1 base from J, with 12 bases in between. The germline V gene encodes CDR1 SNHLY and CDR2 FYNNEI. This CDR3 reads CASSEAIGGANTEAFF. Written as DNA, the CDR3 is TGTGCCAGCAGTGAAGCCATTGGGGGGGCGAACACTGAAGCTTTCTTT.

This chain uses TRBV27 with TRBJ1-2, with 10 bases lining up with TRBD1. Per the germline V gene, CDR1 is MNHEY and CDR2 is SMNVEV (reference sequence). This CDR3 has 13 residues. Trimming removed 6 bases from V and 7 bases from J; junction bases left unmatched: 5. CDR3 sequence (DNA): TGTGCCAGCAGCTTGACAGGGGGCCGTGGCTACACCTTC. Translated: CASSLTGGRGYTF.